The 17 T cell receptor beta chains in this list originate from one sample, sequenced in a study of blood T cell repertoires in COVID-19. The method was immunoSEQ multiplex PCR; TCRdb's version includes in-frame clones alone and lacks a portion of them. The sample has 180,000 or so clones, approximately 83% seen once. What was sequenced was peripheral blood. Source of these receptors: a human donor with active or convalescent COVID-19. The donor label of this sample is uncertain.

In this sample, this clone turned up a few times. The chain couples TRBV5-6 to TRBJ1-6, with 8 positions matching TRBD1. The J segment lost 10 bases and the V segment lost 4 bases, leaving 13 bases of the junction unmatched. The CDR3 has 16 residues. Germline loops: CDR1 SGHDT, CDR2 YYEEEE. This chain's CDR3 is CASSPTGQGKGSPLHF. The CDR3, as DNA: TGTGCCAGCAGCCCCACTGGACAGGGAAAAGGATCACCCCTCCACTTT.

The gene calls are TRBV9 and TRBJ1-1; D perhaps matches TRBD1 (5 bases). V lost 4 bases, J lost 5 bases, and 12 bases lay in between. The V gene's germline CDR1 is SGDLS and CDR2 YYNGEE. The CDR3 has 13 amino acids. The CDR3 nucleotides read TGTGCCAGCAGCTTCGGACAAGATACTGAAGCTTTCTTT. It encodes CASSFGQDTEAFF.

This clone was observed a few times. The gene calls are TRBV7-6 and TRBJ2-1, with 11 bases matching TRBD2. Germline loops: CDR1 SGHVS, CDR2 FNYEAQ. The V gene end was trimmed by 5 bases and the J gene end by 9 bases; junction bases not matched to a gene: 12. The CDR3 has 16 residues. The CDR3 DNA reads TGTGCCAGCAGCGCACAGGCCGGGACTAGCGGTGGTGAGCAGTTCTTC. This gives the protein CASSAQAGTSGGEQFF.

The J gene is TRBJ1-2, the V gene TRBV19; a possible D gene is TRBD1 (5 bases). This CDR3 has 18 residues. Germline V gene lookup returns CDR1 LNHDA and CDR2 SQIVND (reference sequence). V was shortened by 5 bases and J by 1 base, with 23 bases between the two germline ends. This CDR3 reads CASSPGPWTTTNNYGYTF. The DNA for the CDR3 is TGTGCCAGTAGTCCCGGACCTTGGACAACAACAAATAACTATGGCTACACCTTC. Complete variable domain (other parts from reference TRBV19 and TRBJ1-2): DGGITQSPKYLFRKEGQNVTLSCEQNLNHDAMYWYRQDPGQGLRLIYYSQIVNDFQKGDIAEGYSVSREKKESFPLTVTSAQKNPTAFYLCASSPGPWTTTNNYGYTFGSGTRLTVV.

This clone was picked up one time. The rearrangement joins TRBV12-3 or TRBV12-4 to TRBJ1-2; tentatively, D is TRBD1 (5 bases). This CDR3 is 12 amino acids long. V lost 5 bases, J lost 7 bases, and 11 bases lay in between. The CDR3 sequence is CASSAPGGGYTF. CDR3 in DNA: TGTGCCAGCAGTGCCCCGGGGGGTGGCTACACCTTC.

The chain recombines TRBV11-3 with TRBJ1-2; D perhaps matches TRBD1 (5 bases). V shed 2 bases and J shed 6 bases, with 10 bases lying between them. Germline V gene lookup returns CDR1 SGHNT and CDR2 YENEEA. The CDR3 is 13 amino acids. DNA of the CDR3: TGTGCCAGCAGCTTAACAGGAAAAGATGGCTACACCTTC. It codes for CASSLTGKDGYTF.

This chain links TRBV6-1 with TRBJ2-7, with a tentative D call TRBD2 (6 bases). V lost 2 bases to trimming and J lost 5 bases, with 10 bases between them. The CDR3 has 13 amino acids. Germline-derived CDR1 and CDR2 are MNHNS and SASEGT. This chain's CDR3 is CASSEYGGDEQYF. CDR3 coding DNA: TGTGCCAGCAGTGAATATGGAGGGGACGAGCAGTACTTC.

This rearrangement joins TRBV10-3 to TRBJ2-5; 9 bases align to TRBD2. The V gene's germline CDR1 is ENHRY and CDR2 SYGVKD. The CDR3 loop spans 14 amino acids. Trimming cost V 6 bases and J 4 bases; bases outside gene matches: 6. The CDR3 reads CAISGGGAGETQYF. The CDR3 DNA reads as TGTGCCATCAGCGGCGGGGGGGCTGGAGAGACCCAGTACTTC.

The rearrangement joins TRBV2 to TRBJ1-5, with D possibly matching TRBD1 (5 bases). The V gene's germline CDR1 is SNHLY and CDR2 FYNNEI. The V and J ends lost 3 bases and 6 bases respectively, with 12 bases between them. The CDR3 has 14 amino acids. The CDR3 region is CASSDNRLGQPQHF. CDR3 in DNA: TGTGCCAGCAGTGATAACAGGTTAGGTCAGCCCCAGCATTTT.

CDR3 nucleotide sequence: TGTGCCAGCAGCCAAGGGCCCAGCGATAAATACGAGCAGTACTTC. It yields the protein CASSQGPSDKYEQYF. The rearrangement joins TRBV4-2 to TRBJ2-7; D remains unclear. The CDR3 covers 15 residues. V dropped 1 base and J dropped 4 bases, with 14 bases sitting between them. Germline loops: CDR1 LGHNA, CDR2 YNFKEQ.

This sequence joins TRBV19 and TRBJ2-3; the D gene is possibly TRBD1 (5 bases). The CDR3 extends over 14 amino acids. Germline V gene data show CDR1 as LNHDA and CDR2 as SQIVND (reference sequence). V lost 7 bases to trimming and J lost 0 bases, with 11 bases between them. CDR3 coding DNA: TGTGCCAGTACGGCGACAGCTAGCACAGATACGCAGTATTTT. Its protein is CASTATASTDTQYF.

The chain carries TRBV29-1 and TRBJ2-2; 7 positions match TRBD2. CDR1 is SQVTM and CDR2 is ANQGSEA in the germline V gene. V lost 5 bases to trimming and J lost 1 base; unmatched junction nucleotides: 1. This CDR3 has 13 amino acids. The CDR3 sequence: CSVSGGNTGELFF. CDR3 in DNA: TGCAGCGTTTCGGGAGGGAACACCGGGGAGCTGTTTTTT.

V usage is TRBV7-9 and J usage is TRBJ1-4; perhaps TRBD1 as D (5 bases). Germline loops: CDR1 SEHNR, CDR2 FQNEAQ (reference sequence). The CDR3 length is 15 residues. The V end was cut by 5 bases, the J end by 3 bases, with 13 bases between. CDR3 sequence (DNA): TGTGCCAGCAGCCCTCCGACAGCCTCTAATGAAAAACTGTTTTTT. Protein: CASSPPTASNEKLFF.

This clone was detected a few times. The rearrangement uses TRBV30 and TRBJ2-5, with D maybe TRBD2 (6 bases). The germline V gene has CDR1 GTSNPN and CDR2 SVGIG (reference sequence). This CDR3 spans 14 amino acids. Trimming removed 2 bases at V and 5 bases at J, with 15 bases between. The CDR3, as DNA: TGTGCCTGGAGTAGGGGAGGACCCGTGGAGACCCAGTACTTC. It codes for CAWSRGGPVETQYF.

The sample holds a few counts of this clone. The V gene is TRBV7-9, the J gene TRBJ2-1, with a weak D call TRBD2 (6 bases). V lost 8 bases to trimming and J lost 6 bases, with 11 bases between them. This CDR3 has 12 amino acids. Germline CDR1 is SEHNR and CDR2 is FQNEAQ (reference sequence). The CDR3 nucleotides are TGTGCCAGCGTCTGGGGGGTCAATGAGCAGTTCTTC. This sequence encodes CASVWGVNEQFF. Looking up the rest from reference TRBV7-9 and TRBJ2-1 gives the full variable domain: DTGVSQNPRHKITKRGQNVTFRCDPISEHNRLYWYRQTLGQGPEFLTYFQNEAQLEKSRLLSDRFSAERPKGSFSTLEIQRTEQGDSAMYLCASVWGVNEQFFGPGTRLTVL.

This clone was detected only once. The chain carries TRBV5-6 and TRBJ2-7, with 7 bases matching TRBD1. This CDR3 is 16 amino acids long. Germline CDR1 reads SGHDT; CDR2 reads YYEEEE. Trimming took 3 bases from V and 6 from J; bases not matched to a gene: 15. The DNA of the CDR3 is TGTGCCAGCAGCTCCACCGGCAGGGGGACCCTTCGCGAGCAGTACTTC. It translates to CASSSTGRGTLREQYF.

The chain recombines TRBV9 with TRBJ1-1; D is ambiguous. V lost 1 base to trimming and J lost 2 bases, with 9 bases between them. Germline-derived CDR1 and CDR2 are SGDLS and YYNGEE. The CDR3 contains 14 residues. The CDR3 nucleotides are TGTGCCAGCAGCGTACTGGGAGGAAACACTGAAGCTTTCTTT. This sequence encodes CASSVLGGNTEAFF.